Included here is one T cell receptor beta chain sequence, with context. What it binds is unknown. This CDR3 has 17 amino acids. Clones were read by immunoSEQ multiplex PCR, and TCRdb kept only the in-frame ones, dropping some. The table lists about 26,000 clones, 85% to 90% of them singletons. This record comes from a study of PD-1 blockade in classical Hodgkin lymphoma. Overall study results and limits: Individuals initiating nivolumab under 1 year after ASCT were excluded. Nothing has yet pinned down what causes the repertoire differences, possibly disease activity or prior therapy.

Relapse was seen in all patients after autologous stem cell transplantation, and brentuximab vedotin exposure was variable. Complete response, partial response or progressive disease was each patient's best response. This TCR came from a human donor with classical Hodgkin lymphoma. The chain is built from TRBV21-1 and TRBJ2-1; the table's D gene call, TRBD1, was not cross checked with the DNA. TRBV21-1 is annotated as a pseudogene. The sequencing here drew on peripheral blood mononuclear cells (PBMCs), taken at baseline. The CDR3 spells CASFKDRFLTSYNEQFF. In nucleotides, the CDR3 is TGTGCCAGCTTCAAGGACAGGTTCCTTACCTCCTACAATGAGCAGTTCTTC.